The source of this T cell receptor beta chain is a study of T-cell memory formation after mild COVID-19. TCRdb re-analysed the 5' RACE reads in MiXCR, keeping a single row per CDR3 protein. The sample lists around 150,000 distinct CDR3 sequences, roughly 15% occurring once. In its sample, this clonotype was seen a few times. This TCR came from an adult woman who had mild COVID-19 (a few samples of this study predate the infection). Cell type and time point are not known. The sample comprised PBMCs or a T cell subset sorted from them (not recorded which).

The CDR3: CASSQDSLGSLFPNTEAFF. The CDR3 DNA follows: TGTGCCAGCAGCCAAGATAGTCTGGGCAGCCTATTTCCAAACACTGAAGCTTTCTTT. V usage is TRBV14 and J usage is TRBJ1-1; D remains unclear. Between the trimmed V and J ends, which lost 0 bases and 2 bases, there was a span of 22 bases. Looked up from germline, CDR1 is SGHDN and CDR2 is FVKESK. The CDR3 is made up of 19 amino acids.